The 16 T cell receptor beta chains given below trace back to one sample, sequenced in a study of tumor and adjacent non-tumor tissue in lung cancer. This sample's RNA came from whole unsorted tissue. This non-tumor lung sample came from over 3 cm beyond the tumor edge. A modified ARM-PCR protocol with three rounds of nested PCR amplified TCRbeta. TCRdb independently ran MiXCR on the multiplex PCR reads; one entry per CDR3 protein. The data show 85,000 to 130,000 distinct CDR3 sequences, less than 75% seen once. The sample was distant non-tumor lung tissue. These receptors originate from a man aged 30 to 39 with non-small cell lung cancer.

The chain couples TRBV12-3 or TRBV12-4 to TRBJ2-3; D possibly matches TRBD1 or TRBD2 (6 bases each). The CDR3 runs to 15 residues. CDR3 protein: CPATDGTGATDTQYF. The CDR3 DNA is TGTCCCGCCACCGACGGTACGGGGGCGACAGATACGCAGTATTTT.

This clonotype was seen more than once but under ten times. The J gene is TRBJ1-6, the V gene TRBV12-3 or TRBV12-4; 8 positions agree with TRBD1. This CDR3 is 14 amino acids long. V gave up 9 bases and J gave up 6 bases; unmatched junction bases: 7. CDR3 coding DNA: TGTGCCAGTGGTGACAGGGGAAGTAATTCACCCCTCCACTTT. The encoded protein is CASGDRGSNSPLHF.

Concerning this clonotype itself: Since a much larger clone is just one base distant, this may be a read error. The CDR3 DNA follows: TGTGCCAGCAATTACAATTCAGATACGCAGTATTTT. Its protein is CASNYNSDTQYF. The chain has TRBV6-5 and TRBJ2-3; no clear D. The CDR3 covers 12 residues. CDR1 and CDR2 from the germline V gene are MNHEY and SVGAGI.

With respect to this clonotype: A read error may account for a junction end that differs from germline. This rearrangement joins TRBV11-2 to TRBJ1-2, with a weak D call TRBD1 (5 bases). CDR3 size: 16 residues. Germline assignment: CDR1 SGHAT and CDR2 FQNNGV. CDR3 in amino acids: CANSERAAGLNYGYTF. CDR3 bases: TGTGCCAACAGCGAGCGGGCGGCAGGGCTTAACTACGGCTACACCTTC.

This clonotype showed up just once. The germline gene is not matched at one end of the junction; a read error may be the cause. The V call is TRBV20-1, the J call TRBJ2-2, with TRBD2 as a possible D gene (7 bases). The germline V gene has CDR1 DFQATT and CDR2 SNEGSKA (reference sequence). The CDR3 totals 15 residues. The CDR3 bases are TGCAGTTCTAGGAAGGGGGGGCCGGACACCGGGGAGCTGCTTTTT. Translating it yields CSSRKGGPDTGELLF.

Note on this clonotype: Germline and junction disagree at one end, which may indicate a read error. J is TRBJ2-5 and V is TRBV12-5, with TRBD2 as a possible D gene (5 bases). Per the germline V gene, CDR1 is LGHNT and CDR2 is FRNRAP. The CDR3 is 13 residues long. CDR3 bases: TGTGTTAGTGGCAAGGACTTTCGGGAAACCCAGTACTTC. Its translation is CVSGKDFRETQYF.

Comments on this clonotype: The junction departs from germline at one end; a sequencing error may be responsible. The chain recombines TRBV20-1 with TRBJ2-7; 10 bases match TRBD1. Germline V gene data show CDR1 as DFQATT and CDR2 as SNEGSKA (reference sequence). This CDR3 has 12 amino acids. The CDR3 loop reads CSAEDRGYEQHF. For the CDR3, the DNA is TGCAGTGCTGAGGACAGGGGGTACGAGCAGCACTTC.

In its sample, this clonotype is medium-sized. The CDR3: CASSQGLSTDTQYF. The CDR3 bases are TGTGCCAGCAGCCAAGGACTGAGCACAGATACGCAGTATTTT. The chain uses TRBV5-4 and TRBJ2-3; TRBD2 is a possible D gene (5 bases). The germline CDR1 and CDR2 sequences are SGHNT and YYREEE (reference sequence). V shed 4 bases and J shed 0 bases, with 9 bases lying between them. The CDR3 covers 14 residues.

There are a few counts of this clonotype. A much larger clone is a single base away; this may be a read error. V and J are TRBV4-2 and TRBJ2-5, with D possibly matching TRBD2 (7 bases). CDR3 size: 16 residues. Germline V gene lookup returns CDR1 LGHNA and CDR2 YNFKEQ. V dropped 3 bases and J dropped 2 bases, with 16 bases sitting between them. The CDR3 DNA reads TGTGCCAGCAGCCAGTCTACTAGGGGGGGACAAGAGACCCAGTACTTC. This translates into CASSQSTRGGQETQYF.

This clonotype is labeled medium-sized. The chain couples TRBV11-2 to TRBJ2-7; D remains unclear. The CDR3 covers 12 residues. Germline values: CDR1 SGHAT, CDR2 FQNNGV. The V end lost 5 bases, the J end lost 3 bases, and 8 bases lay between the germline ends. This CDR3 is CASSTENYEQYF. CDR3 DNA sequence: TGTGCCAGCAGCACGGAGAACTACGAGCAGTACTTC.

As concerns this clonotype: A much larger clone sits a single nucleotide away, making a read error possible. This chain connects TRBV6-6 to TRBJ1-4, with D tentatively TRBD1 (6 bases). The CDR3 loop spans 14 amino acids. Germline CDR1 MNHNY, CDR2 SVGAGI (reference sequence). The CDR3 region has the DNA TGTGTCAGCAGACCTACAGGGACTAATGAAAAACTGTTTTTT. Its protein product is CVSRPTGTNEKLFF.

The rearrangement links TRBV4-3 to TRBJ1-4; D unclear. This CDR3 has 15 amino acids. V lost 6 bases, J lost 10 bases, and 21 bases lay in between. The germline V gene encodes CDR1 LGHNA and CDR2 YSLEER. The CDR3 coding sequence is TGCGCCAGCAGTGTTACCCCCGGGTGGAGCGTAAAACTGTTTTTT. Translated: CASSVTPGWSVKLFF.

The genes are TRBV7-8 and TRBJ2-3, with 10 bases identical to TRBD1. Trimming at V came to 5 bases and at J to 3 bases, leaving 2 bases not matched to a gene. Germline V gene data show CDR1 as SGHVS and CDR2 as FQNEAQ. The CDR3 covers 14 residues. The CDR3 sequence: CASSRDRGTDTQYF. The CDR3, as DNA: TGTGCCAGCAGCCGGGACAGGGGAACAGATACGCAGTATTTT.

Turning to this clonotype: Sequence at one end of the junction differs from germline and may be a read error. The chain carries TRBV5-1 and TRBJ1-1, with a tentative D call TRBD1 (6 bases). Looked up from germline, CDR1 is SGHRS and CDR2 is YFSETQ. The CDR3 is 13 amino acids. CDR3 bases: TGCGCCAGCAGCTTGGTTGGGGGCATTGAAGCTCTCTTT. Translating it yields CASSLVGGIEALF.

In its sample, this clonotype was seen many times. The CDR3: CSARGPSYNEQFF. CDR3 nucleotide sequence: TGCAGTGCTAGAGGGCCCTCCTACAATGAGCAGTTCTTC. The chain recombines TRBV20-1 with TRBJ2-1; D remains unclear. Trimming shortened V by 1 base and J by 0 bases, and 4 bases separated the two germline ends. Per the germline V gene, CDR1 is DFQATT and CDR2 is SNEGSKA (reference sequence). The CDR3 covers 13 residues.

This clonotype was observed once. A junction boundary mismatches the germline segment, possibly from a read error. The V call is TRBV6-6, the J call TRBJ1-4; D uncertain. The CDR3 totals 14 residues. Germline CDR1 MNHNY, CDR2 SVGAGI (reference sequence). The CDR3 nucleotides read TGTGACAGCAGTTATTCGAGGTCGGAAGAAAAACTGTTTTTT. This translates into CDSSYSRSEEKLFF.